These 20 T cell receptor beta chains originate from one sample sequenced in a study of blood T cells in healthy people across ages. Then a second PCR, running roughly 7 to 12 cycles, was carried out with a sample-barcoded 5' primer and a J-beta primer mix. TCRdb analysed the 5' RACE reads with MiXCR anew, one entry per CDR3 protein. The table includes over 1,500,000 distinct CDR3 sequences, around 40% detected once. Sample: blood. These receptors were collected from a human donor in good health.

V usage is TRBV7-9 and J usage is TRBJ2-1, with TRBD1 as a possible D gene (5 bases). V was cut by 1 base and J by 2 bases, with 12 bases left in between. This CDR3 has 16 amino acids. The germline CDR1 and CDR2 sequences are SEHNR and FQNEAQ (reference sequence). CDR3 DNA sequence: TGTGCCAGCAGCTTAGATCAGGGTGTCACCTACAATGAGCAGTTCTTC. The encoded protein is CASSLDQGVTYNEQFF.

The rearrangement links TRBV10-3 to TRBJ2-1; 7 bases fit TRBD2. Per germline, CDR1 ENHRY and CDR2 SYGVKD. The CDR3 contains 14 residues. V gave up 4 bases and J gave up 10 bases; unmatched junction bases: 10. The CDR3 spells CAISGGSALAEQFF. CDR3 nucleotide sequence: TGTGCCATCAGTGGGGGGTCTGCACTAGCGGAGCAGTTCTTC.

This clonotype was seen more than once but under ten times. The chain carries TRBV4-2 and TRBJ2-3; 8 bases map to TRBD2. The CDR3 has 16 residues. CDR1 and CDR2 (germline): LGHNA, YNFKEQ. The trim removed 3 bases at V and 4 bases at J, leaving 9 bases unmatched. DNA for the CDR3: TGTGCCAGCAGCCACAAACGGGGGGGCCCCGCAGATACGCAGTATTTT. Translated: CASSHKRGGPADTQYF.

This clonotype turned up a few times. The chain carries TRBV2 and TRBJ2-5; 9 bases align to TRBD1. The CDR3 contains 14 residues. Germline V lookup: CDR1 SNHLY, CDR2 FYNNEI. V shed 6 bases, J shed 4 bases, and the junction held 6 bases outside the gene matches. The CDR3 loop is CASRGTGWRETQYF. The CDR3, as DNA: TGTGCCAGCAGGGGGACAGGGTGGCGAGAGACCCAGTACTTC.

A word on this clonotype: One junction end does not reproduce the germline sequence, and a read error may be involved. CDR3 nucleotides: TGCAGTGCTTTACAGGGGATGAAGACCCGGTACTTC. This sequence encodes CSALQGMKTRYF. This chain joins TRBV20-1 and TRBJ2-5; 7 bases map to TRBD1. CDR3 length: 12 residues. Germline V lookup: CDR1 DFQATT, CDR2 SNEGSKA (reference sequence).

There are a few counts of this clonotype. The gene calls are TRBV29-1 and TRBJ1-2; D is ambiguous. There are 12 residues in the CDR3. The germline V gene has CDR1 SQVTM and CDR2 ANQGSEA. Trimming cost V 6 bases and J 4 bases, with 12 bases left between them. Here the CDR3 reads CSVHEGPYGYTF. CDR3 sequence (DNA): TGCAGCGTCCATGAGGGTCCCTATGGCTACACCTTC.

The chain uses TRBV9 and TRBJ1-5; 10 nucleotides line up with TRBD1. Losses at the gene ends were 3 bases for V and 0 bases for J; bases not matched to a gene: 9. This CDR3 is 18 amino acids long. CDR1 and CDR2 (germline): SGDLS, YYNGEE. CDR3 in amino acids: CASSAGTGERYSNQPQHF. Here the CDR3 DNA reads TGTGCCAGCAGCGCGGGGACAGGGGAGCGATATAGCAATCAGCCCCAGCATTTT.

The chain recombines TRBV20-1 with TRBJ1-1; the D is unclear. This CDR3 comprises 15 residues. Per germline, CDR1 DFQATT and CDR2 SNEGSKA (reference sequence). Trimming stripped 0 bases from V and 7 bases from J, with 18 bases between. In nucleotides, the CDR3 is TGCAGTGCTAGAGAAACGGGTGCGGGGATGATTGAAGCTTTCTTT. Amino acid sequence: CSARETGAGMIEAFF.

CDR3 loop: CSAPPLAGKDEQFF. DNA of the CDR3: TGCAGTGCCCCCCCGTTGGCGGGGAAAGATGAGCAGTTCTTC. The rearrangement links TRBV20-1 to TRBJ2-1, with D perhaps TRBD2 (6 bases). V dropped 6 bases and J dropped 8 bases, with 20 bases sitting between them. The CDR3 extends over 14 amino acids. CDR1 DFQATT and CDR2 SNEGSKA come from the germline V gene (reference sequence).

This clonotype was counted between two and nine times. CDR3 sequence (DNA): TGCAGTGCTCTTAGAGGTAGGAGCTCCTACAATGAGCAGTTCTTC. Translating gives CSALRGRSSYNEQFF. The chain has TRBV20-1 and TRBJ2-1, with D unresolved. The germline V gene has CDR1 DFQATT and CDR2 SNEGSKA (reference sequence). The CDR3 totals 15 residues. V lost 5 bases and J 0 bases, leaving 14 bases between the germline ends.

This clonotype was counted between two and nine times. This chain joins TRBV12-3 or TRBV12-4 and TRBJ2-1; maybe TRBD1 (6 bases). CDR3 length equals 15 residues. The V end lost 6 bases, the J end lost 7 bases, and 19 bases lay between the germline ends. The CDR3 sequence: CASSLLGTKRNEQFF. The CDR3 DNA reads as TGTGCCAGCAGCCTACTCGGGACAAAGAGGAATGAGCAGTTCTTC.

This clonotype appeared a single time. The DNA of the CDR3 is TGTGCCAGTCGTACAGGAGTAGGGACCTACGAGCAGTACTTC. Translating it yields CASRTGVGTYEQYF. The chain joins TRBV7-8 to TRBJ2-7; possibly TRBD1 for D (5 bases). This CDR3 has 14 residues. Per the germline V gene, CDR1 is SGHVS and CDR2 is FQNEAQ. V lost 9 bases, J lost 2 bases, and 17 bases lay in between. Full variable domain (missing parts from reference TRBV7-8 and TRBJ2-7): GAGVSQSPRYKVAKRGQDVALRCDPISGHVSLFWYQQALGQGPEFLTYFQNEAQLDKSGLPSDRFFAERPEGSVSTLKIQRTQQEDSAVYLCASRTGVGTYEQYFGPGTRLTVT.

The rearrangement links TRBV4-1 to TRBJ1-1; D perhaps matches TRBD1 (5 bases). Trimming shortened V by 0 bases and J by 4 bases, and 12 bases separated the two germline ends. CDR3 length: 15 residues. Germline loops: CDR1 MGHRA, CDR2 YSYEKL. CDR3 amino acids: CASSQDSGWSTEAFF. DNA for the CDR3: TGCGCCAGCAGCCAAGACTCAGGGTGGAGCACTGAAGCTTTCTTT.

This clonotype was picked up a small number of times. This rearrangement joins TRBV12-3 or TRBV12-4 to TRBJ1-2; D is undetermined. With 6 bases removed from V and 3 bases from J, the gap between germline ends came to 14 bases. The CDR3 has 14 amino acids. In DNA form, the CDR3 reads TGTGCCAGCAGCCCACTCATGGGCGACTATGGCTACACCTTC. Its translation: CASSPLMGDYGYTF.

This clonotype was observed a handful of times. The rearrangement links TRBV27 to TRBJ2-1; D not resolved. Trimming stripped 5 bases from V and 2 bases from J, with 10 bases between. The CDR3 has 14 residues. Per the germline V gene, CDR1 is MNHEY and CDR2 is SMNVEV (reference sequence). CDR3 loop: CASSTRFPYNEQFF. CDR3 in DNA: TGTGCCAGCAGTACCCGGTTTCCCTACAATGAGCAGTTCTTC.

This rearrangement joins TRBV7-3 to TRBJ2-5, with TRBD2 identical over 7 bases. Matching the DNA end better, TRBJ2-7 makes the J call doubtful. CDR3 size: 13 residues. Per the germline V gene, CDR1 is SGHTA and CDR2 is FQGTGA. CDR3 DNA: TGTGCCAGCAGCTCAGCGGGAAGTGGCGAGCAGTACTTC. It is translated as CASSSAGSGEQYF.

The V call is TRBV20-1, the J call TRBJ2-4; D is undetermined. Germline assignment: CDR1 DFQATT and CDR2 SNEGSKA (reference sequence). V was pared by 7 bases and J by 3 bases, with 13 bases between. The CDR3 sequence is 13 residues long. The CDR3: CSGQFIGKNIQYF. DNA for the CDR3: TGCAGTGGGCAATTTATCGGCAAAAACATTCAGTACTTC.

The chain recombines TRBV10-3 with TRBJ2-3; tentative D call: TRBD2 (7 bases). Germline V gives CDR1 ENHRY, CDR2 SYGVKD. CDR3 length: 13 residues. Trimming removed 11 bases from V and 2 bases from J, with 14 bases in between. This CDR3 reads CASAGAPTDTQYF. The CDR3 bases are TGTGCCTCCGCGGGGGCCCCCACAGATACGCAGTATTTT.

Details on this clonotype: Just one base apart from a much larger clone, this may be a read error. The J gene is TRBJ2-1, the V gene TRBV20-1, with a tentative D call TRBD2 (6 bases). From germline, CDR1 is DFQATT and CDR2 SNEGSKA (reference sequence). Trimming took off 3 bases at V and 3 bases at J, with 15 bases between the two ends. This CDR3 region has 15 residues. For the CDR3, the DNA is TGCAGTGCTAGGAGTCGAGCGGACTACTACAATGAGCAGTTCTTC. Translated, it gives CSARSRADYYNEQFF.

This clonotype was found a few times. V and J are TRBV6-5 and TRBJ2-3; D unclear. This CDR3 region has 15 residues. Looked up from germline, CDR1 is MNHEY and CDR2 is SVGAGI. Trimming removed 6 bases from V and 1 base from J, with 14 bases in between. CDR3 bases: TGTGCCAGCAGAACCACCCTGCCGGGCACAGATACGCAGTATTTT. It specifies CASRTTLPGTDTQYF.